This T cell receptor beta chain was sequenced during a study of T cell clones after liver transplantation. Looking at the study overall: Post-transplant blood was tracked for graft-donor-reactive T cell clones identified in a pre-transplant mixed lymphocyte reaction.

CD3+CD4+ and CD3+CD8+ cells were FACS-sorted from thawed unstimulated PBMCs. This clone was recorded a few times. Antigen: not known. Study results and caveats: Circulating graft-donor-reactive CD4 TCRbeta sequences fell significantly post-transplant in 5 of 8 subjects. Donor-reactive sequences fell more than third party-reactive ones, suggesting partial deletion.

Produced via immunoSEQ multiplex PCR; TCRdb's table is partial and in-frame only. The data contain roughly 53,000 clones, less than 75% of them singletons. The sequence derives from a human patient who received a liver transplant. The graft donor may have given rise to some T cells. The material sequenced was CD4+ T cells from blood, taken at the 22-month timepoint.

The CDR3 DNA sequence: TGTGCCAGTAGTGCGGGACCTCAGATTGGAAACACCATATATTTT. Protein product: CASSAGPQIGNTIYF. The chain combines TRBV19 with TRBJ1-3; D perhaps matches TRBD1 (5 bases). This CDR3 spans 15 amino acids. Trimming took off 5 bases at V and 3 bases at J, with 14 bases between the two ends. The germline gives CDR1 LNHDA, CDR2 SQIVND (reference sequence).